This TCR beta chain was captured by sequencing in a study of OX40 agonist ivuxolimab in advanced cancers. The CDR3 extends over 14 amino acids. Per the germline V gene, CDR1 is MGHRA and CDR2 is YSYEKL. The V and J ends lost 1 base and 2 bases respectively, with 6 bases between them. Clones were sequenced by immunoSEQ multiplex PCR, and TCRdb holds only the in-frame ones, with some missing. Of about 49,000 clones detected, about four fifths appear once; the ten largest clones hold around 6.8%. The sample consisted of CD4+ or CD8+ T cells sorted from blood, taken in a trial of the OX40 agonist ivuxolimab. This clonotype was sampled from an adult with an advanced solid tumor such as melanoma, head and neck, liver or kidney cancer. The V and J genes are TRBV4-1 and TRBJ1-5, with D perhaps matching TRBD1 (5 bases). CDR3 nucleotides: TGCGCCAGCAGCCAAGTAGGGGGCAATCAGCCCCAGCATTTT. Its translation: CASSQVGGNQPQHF.